The 8 T cell receptor beta chains given below trace back to one sample, sequenced in a study of PD-1 blockade in classical Hodgkin lymphoma. The time point was: cycle 4 day 1 (C4D1), after six to seven weeks of nivolumab. Every patient relapsed after autologous stem cell transplantation, and brentuximab vedotin exposure varied. Sequenced by immunoSEQ multiplex PCR; TCRdb stores in-frame clones only, minus some. The sample yields over 85,000 clones, 90% seen once. The sequencing here drew on peripheral blood mononuclear cells (PBMCs), taken before the fourth cycle of nivolumab. The receptor set was obtained from a human donor with classical Hodgkin lymphoma.

The chain recombines TRBV4-1 with TRBJ2-3; 10 nucleotides line up with TRBD2. This CDR3 is built from 15 residues. The V segment lost 4 bases and the J segment 6 bases; nucleotides outside the gene matches: 7. CDR1 MGHRA and CDR2 YSYEKL come from the germline V gene. In DNA form, the CDR3 reads TGCGCCAGCAGCCTTACTAGCGGGGACGGGGATACGCAGTATTTT. This sequence encodes CASSLTSGDGDTQYF.

The chain uses TRBV6-6 and TRBJ2-2; D is ambiguous. This CDR3 is built from 16 residues. With 0 bases removed from V and 3 bases from J, the gap between germline ends came to 11 bases. From germline, CDR1 is MNHNY and CDR2 SVGAGI (reference sequence). The CDR3 reads CASSYSQLTYTGELFF. For the CDR3, the DNA is TGTGCCAGCAGTTACTCACAGCTTACCTACACCGGGGAGCTGTTTTTT.

For the CDR3, the DNA is TGCGCCAGCAGCCAAGAGGAGGGGCTCTACGAGCAGTACTTC. This translates into CASSQEEGLYEQYF. The chain recombines TRBV4-3 with TRBJ2-7; D perhaps matches TRBD2 (6 bases). The CDR3 sequence is 14 residues long. V lost 0 bases, J lost 3 bases, and 9 bases lay in between. CDR1 and CDR2 from the germline V gene are LGHNA and YSLEER.

The rearrangement uses TRBV30 and TRBJ1-1; unclear D gene. The CDR3 is 15 amino acids. Per the germline V gene, CDR1 is GTSNPN and CDR2 is SVGIG (reference sequence). Trimming removed 0 bases from V and 5 bases from J, with 16 bases in between. The CDR3 DNA reads TGTGCCTGGAGTGTAGGGCGAAGGGTCGCTACTGAAGCTTTCTTT. It translates to CAWSVGRRVATEAFF.

The chain links TRBV4-2 to TRBJ1-2; 7 bases line up with TRBD1. CDR1 is LGHNA and CDR2 is YNFKEQ in the germline V gene. Trimming took 0 bases from V and 8 from J; bases not matched to a gene: 9. The CDR3 consists of 15 residues. Here the CDR3 reads CASSQDVKGAYGYTF. The CDR3 nucleotides read TGTGCCAGCAGCCAAGATGTCAAGGGGGCTTACGGCTACACCTTC.

CDR3 coding DNA: TGTGCCAGCAGCAACCAACAGGGCCTCGGGGAGCTGTTTTTT. It encodes CASSNQQGLGELFF. V gene TRBV7-2 combines with J gene TRBJ2-2, with D possibly TRBD1 on 6 matching bases. There are 14 residues in the CDR3. Germline V lookup: CDR1 SGHTA, CDR2 FQGNSA. Between the trimmed V and J ends, which lost 5 bases and 7 bases, there was a span of 14 bases.

This clone was recorded only once. V gene TRBV7-9 combines with J gene TRBJ2-7, with 10 bases identical to TRBD1. V lost 2 bases, J lost 2 bases, and 3 bases stayed unmatched. Germline lookup yields CDR1 SEHNR and CDR2 FQNEAQ (reference sequence). CDR3 length: 15 residues. The CDR3: CASSLLGTGAYEQYF. The CDR3, as DNA: TGTGCCAGCAGCTTATTAGGGACAGGGGCCTACGAGCAGTACTTC.

The rearrangement joins TRBV7-2 to TRBJ2-7, with 8 positions matching TRBD1. CDR1 and CDR2 (germline): SGHTA, FQGNSA. CDR3 length: 12 amino acids. With V trimmed by 5 bases and J by 4 bases, 1 base remained unmatched. CDR3 amino acids: CASSGQGYEQYF. The DNA for the CDR3 is TGTGCCAGCAGCGGACAGGGATACGAGCAGTACTTC. The complete variable domain, with remaining parts taken from reference TRBV7-2 and TRBJ2-7, reads GAGVSQSPSNKVTEKGKDVELRCDPISGHTALYWYRQSLGQGLEFLIYFQGNSAPDKSGLPSDRFSAERTGGSVSTLTIQRTQQEDSAVYLCASSGQGYEQYFGPGTRLTVT.